This TCR beta chain is drawn from a study of graft-versus-host responses after intestinal transplantation. Overall study: Induction with anti-thymocyte globulin, then tacrolimus and steroids for around three years, was given to all recipients.

Study results and caveats: Allograft graft-versus-host to host-versus-graft clonal ratios ran high in patients with graft-donor T cell macrochimerism.

Comments on this clone: Its antigen remains unknown.

Assay: immunoSEQ multiplex PCR; the TCRdb copy retains only in-frame clones and omits some. The data hold tens of thousands of clones, with 91% observed a single time. The TCR originated in a human patient who received an intestinal transplant, so some T cells may come from the graft donor. The source material was PBMCs, sampled around 95 weeks after intestinal transplant.

CDR3 protein: CASSPRISQRADTQYF. The DNA of the CDR3 is TGTGCCAGCTCACCCCGGATCTCCCAGCGGGCAGATACGCAGTATTTT. The chain links TRBV18 to TRBJ2-3; D might be TRBD2 (6 bases). CDR1 is KGHSH and CDR2 is LQKENI in the germline V gene. Trimming shortened V by 3 bases and J by 4 bases, and 17 bases separated the two germline ends. There are 16 residues in the CDR3.